Listed below are T cell receptor beta chains from one sample, sequenced in a study of blood T cell repertoires in COVID-19. Here immunoSEQ multiplex PCR was the method, and the copy in TCRdb shows in-frame clones only, minus some. The table records 300,000 to 400,000 clones, around 91% of them present only once. The source material was peripheral blood. Receptor source: a young woman who had recovered from COVID-19. CDR3s include the opening cysteine and the closing phenylalanine or tryptophan. Fields, in order: V gene, CDR3 length, D gene, J gene, CDR3 DNA, CDR3 protein. The D gene is left open where the match is weak.

V gene: TRBV7-6
CDR3 length: 15
D gene: TRBD2
J gene: TRBJ2-2
CDR3 DNA: TGTGCCAGCAGCTTGGGACTAGCGGGCACCGGGGAGCTGTTTTTT
CDR3 protein: CASSLGLAGTGELFF

V gene: TRBV7-2
CDR3 length: 15
D gene: TRBD1
J gene: TRBJ1-5
CDR3 DNA: TGTGCCAGCAGCAAGACAGGGGACTCCAATCAGCCCCAGCATTTT
CDR3 protein: CASSKTGDSNQPQHF

V gene: TRBV19
CDR3 length: 19
D gene: TRBD1
J gene: TRBJ1-5
CDR3 DNA: TGTGCCAGTAGTAGCCTCGGGACAGGGGGCTCAGGTAGGAATCAGCCCCAGCATTTT
CDR3 protein: CASSSLGTGGSGRNQPQHF

V gene: TRBV10-3
CDR3 length: 18
D gene: TRBD1
J gene: TRBJ2-2
CDR3 DNA: TGTGCCATCAGCACAAACCTGAACAGGGGGCTGGACACCGGGGAGCTGTTTTTT
CDR3 protein: CAISTNLNRGLDTGELFF

V gene: TRBV6-4
CDR3 length: 15
D gene: TRBD2
J gene: TRBJ2-3
CDR3 DNA: TGTGCCAGCAGTGACGGGACTAGCGGTCCAGATACGCAGTATTTT
CDR3 protein: CASSDGTSGPDTQYF

V gene: TRBV7-2
CDR3 length: 15
D gene: TRBD2
J gene: TRBJ2-1
CDR3 DNA: TGTGCCAGCAGCTTGGCGGGAGCGCCCTACAATGAGCAGTTCTTC
CDR3 protein: CASSLAGAPYNEQFF

V gene: TRBV4-1
CDR3 length: 18
D gene: .
J gene: TRBJ1-1
CDR3 DNA: TGCGCCAGCAGCCAAGATCGGGGAGCCGGGACACTGAACACTGAAGCTTTCTTT
CDR3 protein: CASSQDRGAGTLNTEAFF

V gene: TRBV7-2
CDR3 length: 17
D gene: TRBD1
J gene: TRBJ2-1
CDR3 DNA: TGTGCCAGCAGCTTAAGGGGGCCCAGGAGCTCCTACAATGAGCAGTTCTTC
CDR3 protein: CASSLRGPRSSYNEQFF

V gene: TRBV27
CDR3 length: 14
D gene: .
J gene: TRBJ2-3
CDR3 DNA: TGTGCCAGCAGTCCTGGACACAGCACAGATACGCAGTATTTT
CDR3 protein: CASSPGHSTDTQYF

V gene: TRBV7-6
CDR3 length: 18
D gene: TRBD2
J gene: TRBJ2-2
CDR3 DNA: TGTGCCAGCAGCTTCTCCCGACTAGCGGGAGGGAACACCGGGGAGCTGTTTTTT
CDR3 protein: CASSFSRLAGGNTGELFF

V gene: TRBV7-9
CDR3 length: 13
D gene: .
J gene: TRBJ1-2
CDR3 DNA: TGTGCCAGCAGCAATCAGGGTTACCATGGCTACACCTTC
CDR3 protein: CASSNQGYHGYTF